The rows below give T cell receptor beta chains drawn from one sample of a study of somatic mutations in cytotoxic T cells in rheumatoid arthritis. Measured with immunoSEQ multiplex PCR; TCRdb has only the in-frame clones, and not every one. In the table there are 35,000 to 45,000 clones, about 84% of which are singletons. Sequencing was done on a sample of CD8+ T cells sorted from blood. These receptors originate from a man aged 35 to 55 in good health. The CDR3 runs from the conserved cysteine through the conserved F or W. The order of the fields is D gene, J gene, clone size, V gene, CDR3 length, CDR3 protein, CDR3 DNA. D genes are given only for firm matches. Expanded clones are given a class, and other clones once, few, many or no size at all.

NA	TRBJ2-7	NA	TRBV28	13	CASSSLSSYEQYF	TGTGCCAGCAGCTCCCTCTCCAGCTACGAGCAGTACTTC
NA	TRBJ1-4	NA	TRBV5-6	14	CASSVDTANEKLFF	TGTGCCAGCAGCGTGGATACGGCTAATGAAAAACTGTTTTTT
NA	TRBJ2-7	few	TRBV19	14	CASSTVVGSYEQYF	TGTGCCAGTAGTACCGTTGTGGGCTCCTACGAGCAGTACTTC
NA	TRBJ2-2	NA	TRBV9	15	CASSAAGSPTGELFF	TGTGCCAGCAGCGCCGCAGGGAGCCCCACCGGGGAGCTGTTTTTT
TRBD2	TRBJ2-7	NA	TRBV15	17	CATSKGLAGGPTYEQYF	TGTGCCACCAGCAAGGGACTAGCGGGAGGTCCCACCTACGAGCAGTACTTC
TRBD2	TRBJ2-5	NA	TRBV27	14	CASRPGTKQETQYF	TGTGCCAGCAGACCCGGGACTAAACAAGAGACCCAGTACTTC
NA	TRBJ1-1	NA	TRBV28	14	CASSPPVGVTEAFF	TGTGCCAGCAGTCCCCCGGTTGGTGTCACTGAAGCTTTCTTT
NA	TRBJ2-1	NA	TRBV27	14	CASSFQSSYNEQFF	TGTGCCAGCAGTTTCCAGAGCTCCTACAATGAGCAGTTCTTC
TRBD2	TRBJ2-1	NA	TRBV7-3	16	CASSSYIGRAWDEQFF	TGTGCCAGCAGCTCTTACATCGGGAGGGCCTGGGATGAGCAGTTCTTC
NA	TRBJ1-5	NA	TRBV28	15	CASRELQGGYQPQHF	TGTGCCAGCAGGGAGCTACAGGGTGGTTACCAGCCCCAGCATTTT
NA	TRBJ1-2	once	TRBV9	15	CASSVVGGREYGYTF	TGTGCCAGCAGCGTAGTCGGGGGAAGGGAATATGGCTACACCTTC
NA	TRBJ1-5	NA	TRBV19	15	CASSIDLKGYQPQHF	TGTGCCAGTAGTATAGATCTTAAAGGTTATCAGCCCCAGCATTTT
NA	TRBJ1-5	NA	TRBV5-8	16	CASSFLGADRNQPQHF	TGTGCCAGCAGTTTCCTGGGGGCCGACCGCAATCAGCCCCAGCATTTT
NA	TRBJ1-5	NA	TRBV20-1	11	CSAGANQPQHF	TGCAGTGCTGGAGCTAATCAGCCCCAGCATTTT
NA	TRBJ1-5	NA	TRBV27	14	CASRSGRSNQPQHF	TGTGCCAGCAGGTCCGGGCGGTCTAATCAGCCCCAGCATTTT
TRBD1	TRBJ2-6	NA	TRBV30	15	CAWEGQGPGANVLTF	TGTGCCTGGGAAGGACAGGGCCCTGGGGCCAACGTCCTGACTTTC
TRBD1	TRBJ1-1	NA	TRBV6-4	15	CASSEMTGGRTEAFF	TGTGCCAGCAGTGAAATGACAGGGGGCCGCACTGAAGCTTTCTTT
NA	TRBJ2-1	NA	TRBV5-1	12	CASSLQDNEQFF	TGCGCCAGCAGCCTACAGGACAATGAGCAGTTCTTC
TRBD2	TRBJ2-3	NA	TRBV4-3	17	CASSQDRPGGVTDTQYF	TGCGCCAGCAGCCAAGATCGCCCGGGGGGAGTCACAGATACGCAGTATTTT
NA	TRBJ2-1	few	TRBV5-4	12	CASSLYSREQFF	TGTGCCAGCAGCTTATATTCCCGGGAGCAGTTCTTC
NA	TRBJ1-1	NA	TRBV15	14	CATSRDQTSTEAFF	TGTGCCACCAGCAGAGATCAAACAAGCACTGAAGCTTTCTTT
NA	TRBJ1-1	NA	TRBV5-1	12	CASSLDSTEAFF	TGCGCCAGCAGCTTGGACAGCACTGAAGCTTTCTTT
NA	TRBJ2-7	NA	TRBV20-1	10	CSLDTYEQYF	TGCAGTTTGGACACCTACGAGCAGTACTTC
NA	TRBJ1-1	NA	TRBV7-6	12	CASSLLNTEAFF	TGTGCCAGCAGCCTTTTGAACACTGAAGCTTTCTTT
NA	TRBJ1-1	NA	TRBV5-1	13	CASSSAMNTEAFF	TGCGCCAGCAGCTCGGCGATGAACACTGAAGCTTTCTTT
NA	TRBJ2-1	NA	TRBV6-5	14	CASRPISSYNEQFF	TGTGCCAGCAGGCCCATAAGCTCCTACAATGAGCAGTTCTTC
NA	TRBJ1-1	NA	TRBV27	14	CASSFGQGHTEAFF	TGTGCCAGCAGTTTTGGGCAGGGACACACTGAAGCTTTCTTT
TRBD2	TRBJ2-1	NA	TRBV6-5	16	CASSYSRLAGGNEQFF	TGTGCCAGCAGTTACTCGAGACTAGCGGGAGGAAATGAGCAGTTCTTC
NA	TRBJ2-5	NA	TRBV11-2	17	CASSSFPLGLQKETQYF	TGTGCCAGCAGCTCGTTTCCTTTGGGACTGCAAAAAGAGACCCAGTACTTC
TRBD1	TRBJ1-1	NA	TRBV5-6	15	CASSSKQGAITEAFF	TGTGCCAGCAGCTCAAAACAGGGGGCCATCACTGAAGCTTTCTTT
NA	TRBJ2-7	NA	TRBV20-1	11	CSAEESYEQYF	TGCAGTGCTGAGGAATCCTACGAGCAGTACTTC
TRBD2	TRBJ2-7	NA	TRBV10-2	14	CASSASGASYEQYF	TGCGCCAGCAGTGCAAGCGGGGCCTCCTACGAGCAGTACTTC
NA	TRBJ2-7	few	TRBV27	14	CATSWGAKSYEQYF	TGTGCCACCTCCTGGGGAGCTAAATCCTACGAGCAGTACTTC
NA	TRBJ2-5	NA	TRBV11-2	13	CASSLIVQETQYF	TGTGCCAGCAGCTTAATTGTTCAAGAGACCCAGTACTTC
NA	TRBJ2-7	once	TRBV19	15	CASSISTTSSYEQYF	TGTGCCAGTAGTATCTCCACGACTAGCTCCTACGAGCAGTACTTC
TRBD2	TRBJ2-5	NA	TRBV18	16	CASSPVSSGIGETQYF	TGTGCCAGCTCACCAGTTTCTAGCGGGATAGGGGAGACCCAGTACTTC
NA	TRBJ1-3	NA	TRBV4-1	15	CASSQSPRGGNTIYF	TGCGCCAGCAGCCAAAGTCCCCGGGGTGGAAACACCATATATTTT